This is a list of T cell receptor beta chains from one sample in a study of cytomegalovirus exposure and HLA in healthy donors. Assay: immunoSEQ multiplex PCR; the TCRdb copy retains only in-frame clones and omits some. The repertoire has approximately 150,000 clones, about 75% of them found once; the top ten carry roughly 4.5%. The specimen was PBMCs. These receptors all stem from a man aged 18-30 years in good health and CMV-seropositive. The CDR3 runs from the conserved cysteine through the conserved F or W. Where a row states a size, it is once, few, many or the class of an expanded clone; other rows omit it.

clone_size j_call v_call cdr3_aa
NA TRBJ1-2 TRBV7-8 CASSLGQGGWGYTF
NA TRBJ2-3 TRBV5-8 CASSRDRGSDTQYF
NA TRBJ1-4 TRBV6-1 CASSEFSRARGEKLFF
NA TRBJ1-2 TRBV6-5 CASGRWTYGYTF
NA TRBJ2-1 TRBV5-1 CASSLASYNEQFF
NA TRBJ1-4 TRBV5-1 CASSLGGAFNEKLFF
NA TRBJ1-1 TRBV4-2 CASSRFWEGDTEAFF
NA TRBJ1-1 TRBV7-8 CASSLVGGDTEAFF
NA TRBJ2-5 TRBV9 CASSVGGGRAGETQYF
few TRBJ1-2 TRBV9 CASSVAGDPEYGYTF
few TRBJ1-6 TRBV5-4 CASSRPDRTIRETLHF
NA TRBJ1-4 TRBV7-8 CASTFQGALNEKLFF
few TRBJ2-1 TRBV19 CASSVGWLNYNEQFF
NA TRBJ1-5 TRBV27 CASSPSNQPQHF
NA TRBJ1-2 TRBV6-6 CASSAWAGDDGGYTF
once TRBJ1-1 TRBV5-4 CAGSLAGIAEAFF
few TRBJ1-1 TRBV9 CASSVAAGANTEAFF
NA TRBJ1-1 TRBV7-9 CASSVYRDTNTEAFF
NA TRBJ1-5 TRBV28 CASSSPGQGRSNQPQHF
NA TRBJ2-5 TRBV4-1 CASSQQAGGWETQYF
NA TRBJ2-2 TRBV30 CAWTAGDTDTGELFF
few TRBJ2-6 TRBV18 CASSPKTGSSGANVLTF
NA TRBJ2-1 TRBV5-1 CASSLGTSANYNEQFF
NA TRBJ1-4 TRBV7-8 CASSPTATNEKLFF
NA TRBJ2-5 TRBV9 CASSVSSRAGGQETQYF
few TRBJ2-3 TRBV2 CASSEIGLARLTDTQYF
NA TRBJ2-3 TRBV30 CAWTLTDTQYF
NA TRBJ2-2 TRBV5-6 CASSLTSGGNTGELFF
NA TRBJ2-5 TRBV29-1 CSVERARGQETQYF
NA TRBJ2-1 TRBV5-8 CASSFGGPYNEQFF
NA TRBJ1-1 TRBV5-6 CASSLLDRLNTEAFF
NA TRBJ1-1 TRBV5-6 CASSPTFGWTEAFF
few TRBJ1-1 TRBV27 CASSSLYRGRVEAFF
NA TRBJ2-5 TRBV5-6 CASSLARTAPGETQYF
NA TRBJ1-5 TRBV2 CASSEVWGGTQHF
NA TRBJ1-1 TRBV10-2 CASSDPHSGTEAFF
NA TRBJ2-5 TRBV29-1 CSVGEGGPETQYF